This passage covers 18 T cell receptor beta chains from one sample sequenced in a study of cytomegalovirus exposure and HLA in healthy donors. 13 Jbeta primers and 60 Vbeta primers were used for the PCR. Profiled with immunoSEQ multiplex PCR; TCRdb holds only in-frame clones, not every one. The sample holds roughly 240,000 clones; around 80% are singletons and the top ten take roughly 0.45%. Sequencing used PBMCs. These TCRs come from a boy between 10 and 17 years old in good health and CMV-seronegative.

The chain carries TRBV5-4 and TRBJ1-3, with 7 nucleotides matching TRBD1. The CDR3 has 14 amino acids. Trimming cost V 1 base and J 6 bases; bases outside gene matches: 4. Germline-derived CDR1 and CDR2 are SGHNT and YYREEE (reference sequence). CDR3 in DNA: TGTGCCAGCAGCTTGACCGGGACAGCAAACACCATATATTTT. Protein product: CASSLTGTANTIYF.

This sequence joins TRBV14 and TRBJ1-1; D gene unclear. Per the germline V gene, CDR1 is SGHDN and CDR2 is FVKESK. The CDR3 has 13 amino acids. Trimming pared 7 bases from V and 1 base from J, leaving 10 bases between. CDR3 DNA: TGTGCCAGCACCACCACGAGGAACACTGAAGCTTTCTTT. Its protein is CASTTTRNTEAFF.

V gene TRBV7-8 combines with J gene TRBJ1-5; TRBD1 matches at 11 bases. Germline V gene lookup returns CDR1 SGHVS and CDR2 FQNEAQ. There are 16 residues in the CDR3. CDR3 sequence reads: CASGRDRGSSNQPQHF. The CDR3 DNA follows: TGTGCTTCTGGTCGGGACAGGGGGAGTAGCAATCAGCCCCAGCATTTT.

This clone was recorded a few times. The chain carries TRBV25-1 and TRBJ2-1; tentative D call: TRBD1 (6 bases). Germline loops: CDR1 MGHDK, CDR2 SYGVNS. This CDR3 has 18 amino acids. Deletions cut 5 bases from V and 4 bases from J, with 24 bases between. The CDR3 nucleotides are TGTGCCAGCAGTCTCCGCCCAAACAGGGTAGTACCTTACAATGAGCAGTTCTTC. Translating it yields CASSLRPNRVVPYNEQFF. The whole variable domain, remainder taken from reference TRBV25-1 and TRBJ2-1, is EADIYQTPRYLVIGTGKKITLECSQTMGHDKMYWYQQDPGMELHLIHYSYGVNSTEKGDLSSESTVSRIRTEHFPLTLESARPSHTSQYLCASSLRPNRVVPYNEQFFGPGTRLTVL.

The J gene is TRBJ2-7, the V gene TRBV7-9; 8 nucleotides agree with TRBD2. The V and J ends lost 4 bases and 2 bases, in that order; junction bases with no gene match: 7. The CDR3 spans 15 residues. Germline V gene data show CDR1 as SEHNR and CDR2 as FQNEAQ (reference sequence). CDR3 in DNA: TGTGCCAGCAGCTCCATTAGCGGGGCTGCCTACGAGCAGTACTTC. Residues: CASSSISGAAYEQYF.

This rearrangement joins TRBV18 to TRBJ2-5; 7 bases align to TRBD2. The CDR3 is 19 amino acids. Per germline, CDR1 KGHSH and CDR2 LQKENI. V dropped 0 bases and J dropped 4; count of bases not matched to a gene: 17. As DNA, the CDR3 is TGTGCCAGCTCACCACCCAAACCTCCGAAAGGACTAGTTAGAGAGACCCAGTACTTC. It encodes CASSPPKPPKGLVRETQYF.

The V and J genes are TRBV10-3 and TRBJ2-1; TRBD1 matches 7 bases. The ends lost 0 bases at V and 1 base at J; junction bases unmatched: 9. The CDR3 extends over 18 amino acids. Germline CDR1 and CDR2: ENHRY and SYGVKD. The CDR3 DNA reads as TGTGCCATCAGTGAGTCTGAGGGGGCCCTTGCGTCCTACAATGAGCAGTTCTTC. Protein product: CAISESEGALASYNEQFF.

The chain uses TRBV10-2 and TRBJ1-5; TRBD1 matches 7 bases. Per germline, CDR1 WSHSY and CDR2 SAAADI. After removal of 5 bases from V and 5 bases from J, the junction contained 6 bases not matched to a gene. This CDR3 region has 14 residues. DNA for the CDR3: TGCGCCAGCAGTTTACGCAGGGGGGATCAGCCCCAGCATTTT. Translated, it gives CASSLRRGDQPQHF.

The chain employs TRBV4-1 and TRBJ2-1; TRBD2 agrees at 12 bases. CDR3 length: 19 residues. CDR1 MGHRA and CDR2 YSYEKL come from the germline V gene. V dropped 4 bases and J dropped 2; count of bases not matched to a gene: 12. For the CDR3, the DNA is TGCGCCAGCAGCCCCCTAGCGGGAGGGCCCTCAGGCCCCTACAATGAGCAGTTCTTC. This codes for CASSPLAGGPSGPYNEQFF.

The chain joins TRBV11-3 to TRBJ2-7; the match to TRBD2 covers 8 bases. The length of the CDR3 is 14 residues. CDR1 is SGHNT, CDR2 YENEEA, per germline. With 5 bases clipped from V and 4 bases from J, the junction kept 7 bases outside the gene matches. This CDR3 reads CASSPSGSVYEQYF. DNA of the CDR3: TGTGCCAGCAGCCCAAGCGGGAGCGTGTACGAGCAGTACTTC.

This clone was counted only a few times. The V call is TRBV7-9, the J call TRBJ2-6; TRBD1 is a possible D gene (5 bases). The germline V and J ends were trimmed by 7 bases and 1 base, with 8 bases remaining between them. Germline V lookup: CDR1 SEHNR, CDR2 FQNEAQ (reference sequence). The CDR3 is 14 amino acids. DNA of the CDR3: TGTGCCAGCATCAACAGGTCTGGGGCCAACGTCCTGACTTTC. Its protein product is CASINRSGANVLTF.

The chain is built from TRBV27 and TRBJ2-7; 8 nucleotides line up with TRBD2. This CDR3 is 16 amino acids long. Germline CDR1 reads MNHEY; CDR2 reads SMNVEV (reference sequence). V was pared by 7 bases and J by 6 bases, with 17 bases of the junction left unmatched. The CDR3 protein is CASNPYARAGDREQYF. The CDR3 DNA is TGTGCCAGCAACCCTTACGCAAGAGCGGGAGATCGCGAGCAGTACTTC.

This clone occurred a few times. The V call is TRBV6-4, the J call TRBJ2-3; D unresolved. The V end lost 2 bases, the J end lost 0 bases, and 3 bases lay between the germline ends. This CDR3 region has 13 residues. Germline V lookup: CDR1 MRHNA, CDR2 SNTAGT. The CDR3 loop is CASSDGSTDTQYF. CDR3 coding DNA: TGTGCCAGCAGTGACGGCAGCACAGATACGCAGTATTTT.

The V gene is TRBV2, the J gene TRBJ1-1, with TRBD1 matching over 7 bases. Germline CDR1 and CDR2: SNHLY and FYNNEI. Trimming at V came to 5 bases and at J to 5 bases, leaving 5 bases not matched to a gene. This CDR3 contains 13 residues. The CDR3 DNA follows: TGTGCCAGCAGTTTCCGGACAGGAACTGAAGCTTTCTTT. Its translation is CASSFRTGTEAFF.

The chain uses TRBV14 and TRBJ2-4; TRBD2 matches at 13 bases. V trimming: 1 base; J trimming: 1 base; junction bases outside the gene matches: 1. The CDR3 runs 17 residues. Germline CDR1 is SGHDN and CDR2 is FVKESK. The DNA for the CDR3 is TGTGCCAGCAGCCAAGGGGGACTAGCGGGGGCCAAAAACATTCAGTACTTC. It translates to CASSQGGLAGAKNIQYF.

In this sample, this clone turned up once. The CDR3 loop is CASSLSLAAPGELFF. CDR3 in DNA: TGTGCCAGCAGCTTAAGCCTAGCGGCCCCCGGGGAGCTGTTTTTT. The rearrangement uses TRBV11-3 and TRBJ2-2, with 7 bases lining up with TRBD2. This CDR3 contains 15 residues. Germline values: CDR1 SGHNT, CDR2 YENEEA. J lost 6 bases, V lost 2 bases, and 6 bases had no gene match.

This chain uses TRBV27 with TRBJ2-5; possible D gene TRBD1, 5 bases. The DNA end lines up better with TRBJ2-7; the J call may be wrong. In germline, CDR1 is MNHEY, CDR2 SMNVEV (reference sequence). The CDR3 is 16 amino acids. The DNA of the CDR3 is TGTGCCAGCAGTTTATGGTACCCAGGGTTAGGGTACGAGCAGTACTTC. It yields the protein CASSLWYPGLGYEQYF.

In this sample, this clone turned up once. CDR3 in amino acids: CASSNPASSYNEQFF. Here the CDR3 DNA reads TGTGCCAGCTCCAACCCCGCCAGCTCCTACAATGAGCAGTTCTTC. J is TRBJ2-1 and V is TRBV4-2; D unresolved. Germline assignment: CDR1 LGHNA and CDR2 YNFKEQ. Trimming stripped 8 bases from V and 0 bases from J, with 14 bases between. The length of the CDR3 is 15 residues.